A single sample gave rise to the 8 T cell receptor beta chains below, sequenced in a study of blood T cell repertoires in COVID-19. Libraries were prepared by immunoSEQ multiplex PCR; TCRdb keeps only in-frame clonotypes and omits some of them. Of about 200,000 clones listed, around 84% are singletons. The sample was peripheral blood. Receptors were obtained from a man between 60 and 70 years old with acute or convalescent COVID-19.

In this sample, this clone turned up a few times. J is TRBJ1-4 and V is TRBV30, with D perhaps TRBD1 (6 bases). This CDR3 comprises 16 residues. CDR1 is GTSNPN, CDR2 SVGIG, per germline (reference sequence). The germline V and J ends were trimmed by 0 bases and 4 bases, with 15 bases remaining between them. The CDR3 DNA reads TGTGCCTGGAGTGTACGCGGGGGGCTGGGTAATGAAAAACTGTTTTTT. Translating it yields CAWSVRGGLGNEKLFF.

The J gene is TRBJ1-6, the V gene TRBV12-5, with 8 bases matching TRBD1. The CDR3 spans 17 residues. Trimming cost V 6 bases and J 7 bases; bases outside gene matches: 14. Germline lookup yields CDR1 LGHNT and CDR2 FRNRAP. In DNA, the CDR3 is TGTGCTAGTGGCCCCACTCCTCGGACAGGGCAGAATTCACCCCTCCACTTT. This codes for CASGPTPRTGQNSPLHF.

CDR3 amino acids: CASSKVGLTESSGNTIYF. The CDR3 DNA follows: TGTGCCAGCAGCAAGGTAGGGTTGACAGAGAGCTCTGGAAACACCATATATTTT. V usage is TRBV21-1 and J usage is TRBJ1-3; the DNA was not used to check the table's D call, TRBD1. TRBV21-1 is labeled a pseudogene. This CDR3 region has 18 residues.

V is TRBV10-3 and J is TRBJ1-2; no reliable D call. This CDR3 has 14 amino acids. V lost 3 bases and J lost 4, with 12 bases in between. Germline V gene sequence: CDR1 ENHRY, CDR2 SYGVKD. CDR3 loop: CAISDGGTFYGYTF. The DNA of the CDR3 is TGTGCCATCAGTGACGGCGGCACTTTCTATGGCTACACCTTC.

The chain carries TRBV6-4 and TRBJ1-1; no clear D gene. The CDR3 loop spans 13 amino acids. CDR1 is MRHNA and CDR2 is SNTAGT in the germline V gene. Trimming took 6 bases from V and 4 from J, leaving 12 bases between them. In DNA form, the CDR3 reads TGTGCCAGCAGCTATCTATATGGCACTGAAGCTTTCTTT. Translating it yields CASSYLYGTEAFF.

CDR3: CASSVDPGGKGNTEAFF. The CDR3, as DNA: TGTGCCAGCAGCGTAGATCCGGGGGGCAAGGGAAACACTGAAGCTTTCTTT. This chain joins TRBV9 and TRBJ1-1, with D perhaps TRBD1 (6 bases). The CDR3 sequence is 17 residues long. Deletions cut 0 bases from V and 2 bases from J, with 17 bases between. Germline values: CDR1 SGDLS, CDR2 YYNGEE.

In this sample, this clone turned up once. The chain is built from TRBV5-6 and TRBJ1-1, with 7 nucleotides matching TRBD1. J lost 9 bases, V lost 4 bases, and 6 bases had no gene match. The CDR3 runs 12 residues. Germline CDR1 is SGHDT and CDR2 is YYEEEE. CDR3 sequence: CASSRQGLKAFF. The DNA of the CDR3 is TGTGCCAGCAGCCGACAGGGTTTGAAAGCTTTCTTT.

V is TRBV28 and J is TRBJ2-7; D is unclear. The CDR3 totals 13 residues. Germline V lookup: CDR1 MDHEN, CDR2 SYDVKM. Trimming removed 3 bases from V and 3 bases from J, with 9 bases in between. The CDR3 region is CASSLAEFYEQYF. The CDR3 DNA sequence: TGTGCCAGCAGTTTGGCAGAATTCTACGAGCAGTACTTC.